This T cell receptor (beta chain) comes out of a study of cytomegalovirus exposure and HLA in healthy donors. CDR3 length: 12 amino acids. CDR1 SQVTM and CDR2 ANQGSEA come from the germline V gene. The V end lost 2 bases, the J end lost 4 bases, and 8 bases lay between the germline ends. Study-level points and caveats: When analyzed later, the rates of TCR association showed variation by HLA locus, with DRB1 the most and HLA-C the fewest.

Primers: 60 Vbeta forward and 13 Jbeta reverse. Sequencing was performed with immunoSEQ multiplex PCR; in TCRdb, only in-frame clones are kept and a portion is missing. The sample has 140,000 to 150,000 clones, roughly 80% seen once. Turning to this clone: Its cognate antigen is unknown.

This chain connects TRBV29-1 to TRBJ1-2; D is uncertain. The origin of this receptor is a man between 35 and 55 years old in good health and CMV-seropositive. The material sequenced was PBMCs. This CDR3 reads CSVELNFYGYTF. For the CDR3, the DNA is TGCAGCGTTGAACTTAATTTCTATGGCTACACCTTC.